This TCR beta chain was observed in a study of blood T cell repertoires in COVID-19. Across the study: The study drew acute and convalescent COVID-19 samples from the United States, Italy and Spain. T cells, B-cell-depleted T cells, or PBMCs supplied cDNA or gDNA.

The CDR3 has 14 residues. Germline trimming cut 0 bases from V and 7 bases from J; bases unmatched to any gene: 4. Germline CDR1 and CDR2: MNHEY and SVGAGI. The authors' processing: The authors estimated nucleated cell counts from reference gene primer amplification. Assay used: immunoSEQ multiplex PCR; TCRdb lists only in-frame clones, some missing. That table furnishes V, J and clone size, whereas the DNA furnished D and trimming. This table holds 60,000 to 70,000 clones, roughly 74% found once. The chain joins TRBV6-5 to TRBJ1-2; 8 bases match TRBD1. Sample: peripheral blood. The sequence was collected from a woman of 80 years or more with acute or convalescent COVID-19. CDR3 region: CASSYSGQVAGYTF. The CDR3 bases are TGTGCCAGCAGTTACTCGGGACAGGTGGCTGGCTACACCTTC.